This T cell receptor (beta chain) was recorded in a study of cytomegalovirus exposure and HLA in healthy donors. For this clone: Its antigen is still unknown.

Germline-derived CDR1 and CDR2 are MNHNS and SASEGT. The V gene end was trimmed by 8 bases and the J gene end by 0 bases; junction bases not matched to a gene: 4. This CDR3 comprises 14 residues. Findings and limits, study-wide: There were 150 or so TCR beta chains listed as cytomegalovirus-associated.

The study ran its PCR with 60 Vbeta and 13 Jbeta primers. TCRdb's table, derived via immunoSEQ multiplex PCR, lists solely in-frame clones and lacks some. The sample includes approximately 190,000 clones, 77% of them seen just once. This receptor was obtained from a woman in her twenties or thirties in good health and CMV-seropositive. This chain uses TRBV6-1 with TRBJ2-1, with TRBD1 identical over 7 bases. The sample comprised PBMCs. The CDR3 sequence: CASDRASSYNEQFF. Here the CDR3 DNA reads TGTGCCAGCGACAGGGCGAGCTCCTACAATGAGCAGTTCTTC.